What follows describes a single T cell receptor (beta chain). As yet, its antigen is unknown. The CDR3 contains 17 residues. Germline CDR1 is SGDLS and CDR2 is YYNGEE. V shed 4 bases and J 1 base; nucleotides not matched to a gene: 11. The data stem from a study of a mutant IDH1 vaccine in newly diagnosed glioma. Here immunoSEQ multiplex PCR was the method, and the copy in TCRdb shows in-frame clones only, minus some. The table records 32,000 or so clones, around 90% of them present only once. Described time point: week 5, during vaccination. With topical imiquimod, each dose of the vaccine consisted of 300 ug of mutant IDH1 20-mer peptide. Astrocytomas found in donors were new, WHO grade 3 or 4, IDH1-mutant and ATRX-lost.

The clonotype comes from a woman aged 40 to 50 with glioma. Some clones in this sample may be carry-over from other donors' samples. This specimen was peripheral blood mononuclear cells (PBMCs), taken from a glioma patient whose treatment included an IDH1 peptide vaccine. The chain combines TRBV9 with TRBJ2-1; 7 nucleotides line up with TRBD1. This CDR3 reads CASSTRPGQRSYNEQFF. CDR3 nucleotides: TGTGCCAGCAGCACCCGACCGGGACAGCGGTCCTACAATGAGCAGTTCTTC.